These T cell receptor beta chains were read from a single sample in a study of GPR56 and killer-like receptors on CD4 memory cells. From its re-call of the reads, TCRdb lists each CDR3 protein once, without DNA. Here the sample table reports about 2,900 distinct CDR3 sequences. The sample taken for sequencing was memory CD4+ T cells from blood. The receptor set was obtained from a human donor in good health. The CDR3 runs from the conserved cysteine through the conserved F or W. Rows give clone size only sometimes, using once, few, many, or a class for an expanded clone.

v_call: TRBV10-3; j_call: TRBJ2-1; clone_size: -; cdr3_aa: CAIRGSGGYNEQFF
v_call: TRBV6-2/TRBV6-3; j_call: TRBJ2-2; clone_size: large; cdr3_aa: CASRIGWKRTGELFF
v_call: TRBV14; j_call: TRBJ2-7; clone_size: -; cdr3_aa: CASSLRWGLDYEQYF
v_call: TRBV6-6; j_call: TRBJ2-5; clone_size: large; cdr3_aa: CASSWGRETQYF
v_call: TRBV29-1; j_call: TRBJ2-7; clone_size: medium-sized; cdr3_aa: CSVQTGGFNEQYF
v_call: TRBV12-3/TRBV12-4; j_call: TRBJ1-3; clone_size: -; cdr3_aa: CASSLDGRRGNTIYF
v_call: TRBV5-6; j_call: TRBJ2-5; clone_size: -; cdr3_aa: CASSRQASQETQYF
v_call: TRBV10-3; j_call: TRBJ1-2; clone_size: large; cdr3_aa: CAISEYSDGYTF
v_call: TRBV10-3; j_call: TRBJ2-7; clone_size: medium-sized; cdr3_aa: CATQPSSSSGYEQYF
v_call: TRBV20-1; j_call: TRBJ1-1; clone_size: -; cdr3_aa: CSAREAGTTEAFF
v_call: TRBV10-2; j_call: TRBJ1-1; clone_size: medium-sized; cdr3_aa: CASVKGGSGTEAFF
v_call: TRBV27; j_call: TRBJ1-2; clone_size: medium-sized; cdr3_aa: CASGKGWGDGYTF
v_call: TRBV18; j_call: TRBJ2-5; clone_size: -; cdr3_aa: CASTGTVETQYF
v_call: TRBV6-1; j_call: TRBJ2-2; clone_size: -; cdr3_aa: CASSVQTAGLGYGGELFF
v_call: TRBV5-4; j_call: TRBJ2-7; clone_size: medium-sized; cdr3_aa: CASSLAGTGSYEQYF
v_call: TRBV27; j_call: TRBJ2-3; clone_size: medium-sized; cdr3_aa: CASSSTGGAPDTQYF
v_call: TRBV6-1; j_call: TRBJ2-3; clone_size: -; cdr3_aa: CASRALLAGGTDTQYF
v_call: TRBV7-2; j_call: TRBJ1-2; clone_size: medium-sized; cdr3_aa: CASSLWGTGGGYGYTF
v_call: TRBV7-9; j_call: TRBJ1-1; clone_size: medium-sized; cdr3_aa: CASSLSGTGNTEAFF
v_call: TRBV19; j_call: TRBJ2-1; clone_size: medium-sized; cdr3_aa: CASRQESSYNEQFF
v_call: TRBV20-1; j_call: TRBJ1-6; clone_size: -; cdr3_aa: CSARVAGGYGNSPLHF
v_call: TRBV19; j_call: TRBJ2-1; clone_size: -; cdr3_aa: CASSIYSPGLYNEQFF
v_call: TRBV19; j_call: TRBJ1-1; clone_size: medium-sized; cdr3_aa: CASTTGGLYTEAFF
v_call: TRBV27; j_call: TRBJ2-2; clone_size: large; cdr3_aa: CASSSPLGGELFF
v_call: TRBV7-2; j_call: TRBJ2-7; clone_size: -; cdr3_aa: CASSPRRDEQYF
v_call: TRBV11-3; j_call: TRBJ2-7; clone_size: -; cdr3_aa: CASSFGFRQGNYEQYF
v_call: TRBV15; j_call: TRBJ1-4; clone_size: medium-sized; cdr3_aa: CATSRQGAKEGKLFF
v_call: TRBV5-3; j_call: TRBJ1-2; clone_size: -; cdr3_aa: CARSLVGQGYGYTF
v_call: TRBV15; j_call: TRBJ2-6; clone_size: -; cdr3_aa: CATSGRTSGANVLTF
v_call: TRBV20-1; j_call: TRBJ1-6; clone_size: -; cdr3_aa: CSASSQGVDSPLHF
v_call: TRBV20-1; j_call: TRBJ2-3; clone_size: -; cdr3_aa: CSADSNGVWGTVDTQYF
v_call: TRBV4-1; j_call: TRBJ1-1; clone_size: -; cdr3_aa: CASSQDGADPLVEAFF
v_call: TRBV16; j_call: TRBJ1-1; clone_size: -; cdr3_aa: CASSHRTGGLFEAFF
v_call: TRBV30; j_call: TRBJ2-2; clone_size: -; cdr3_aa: CAWSVPAGELFF
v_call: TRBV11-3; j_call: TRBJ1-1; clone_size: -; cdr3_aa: CASSFLTSAGAGTEAFF
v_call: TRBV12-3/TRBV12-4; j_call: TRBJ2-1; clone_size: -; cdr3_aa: CASKRDYNEQFF
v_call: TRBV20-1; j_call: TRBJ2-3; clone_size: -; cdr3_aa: CSAWDRDGYTDTQYF
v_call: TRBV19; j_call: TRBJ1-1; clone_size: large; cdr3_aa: CASSLLEGTEAFF
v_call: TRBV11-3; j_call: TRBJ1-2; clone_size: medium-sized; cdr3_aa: CASSVDRGPTKNYGYTF
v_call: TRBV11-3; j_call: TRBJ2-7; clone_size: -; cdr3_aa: CASSPVGEGEQYF
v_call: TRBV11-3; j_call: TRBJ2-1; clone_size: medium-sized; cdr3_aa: CASSPHTNEQFF
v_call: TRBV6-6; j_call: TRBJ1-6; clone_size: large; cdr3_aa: CASSTPRGLSSPLHF
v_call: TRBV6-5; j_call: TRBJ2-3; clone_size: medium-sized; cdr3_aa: CASSFWTGGPLDERTDTQYF
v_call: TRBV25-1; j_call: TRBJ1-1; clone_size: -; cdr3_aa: CASSATGGTEAFF
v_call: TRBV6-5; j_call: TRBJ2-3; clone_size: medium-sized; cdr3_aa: CASRGLVSTDTQYF
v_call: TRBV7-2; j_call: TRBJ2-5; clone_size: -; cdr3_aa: CASGDRPSYEQYF